This TCR beta chain was profiled in a study of T cell repertoires in cytomegalovirus infection. Study-level information: Public signatures in TCR beta pointed to CMV infection and matching HLA type.

V shed 8 bases, J shed 2 bases, and the junction held 10 bases outside the gene matches. The CDR3 covers 14 residues. The V gene's germline CDR1 is SQVTM and CDR2 ANQGSEA. TCRdb fed the reads into MiXCR, producing one record per CDR3 protein. Of hundreds of thousands of distinct CDR3 sequences listed, approximately 24% were seen once; the top ten hold approximately 8%. Source material: CD8+ T cells from PBMCs. This sequence originates from a human donor in good health (CMV status not recorded). Some clones in this sample may be carry-over from other donors' samples. V usage is TRBV29-1 and J usage is TRBJ1-2, with 8 bases identical to TRBD1. The CDR3 nucleotides are TGCAGCCGCGTTGCGAGGGACAGGAACTATGGCTACACCTTC. Translating it yields CSRVARDRNYGYTF.